This T cell receptor beta chain was obtained from a study of glioma-infiltrating T cells after dendritic cell vaccination. Study at large: Patients had newly diagnosed or recurrent glioblastoma and received dendritic cell vaccines.

Germline V lookup: CDR1 SGHTS, CDR2 YDEGEE. V lost 4 bases and J 4 bases, leaving 15 bases between the germline ends. The CDR3 length is 16 residues. About this clone: Antigen unknown.

Profiling relied on immunoSEQ multiplex PCR, and the TCRdb table lists in-frame clones only, not all of them. Seen here are tens of thousands of clones, 80% to 90% observed once, and the top ten hold more than 3%. The study's findings and limits: Longer survival after dendritic cell vaccination followed higher pretreatment TIL content. No direct clonality-survival link was found; a diverse polyclonal response may matter.

Sequencing was performed on blood, taken before dendritic cell vaccination. This receptor was taken from a human donor with glioblastoma. The chain links TRBV5-8 to TRBJ2-6; D possibly corresponds to TRBD2 (5 bases). CDR3 sequence (DNA): TGTGCCAGCAGCACCGGACTGCTCCCGGGGGCCAACGTCCTGACTTTC. Its translation: CASSTGLLPGANVLTF.